What follows are 25 T cell receptor beta chains derived from one specimen sequenced in a study of T-cell reconstitution after alpha-beta-depleted transplantation in children. Unique molecular identifiers were built into the TCRbeta library. MiXCR, applied by TCRdb to the PCR reads, yields one record per CDR3 protein. The sample lists almost 250,000 distinct CDR3 sequences, roughly 25% occurring once. This specimen was PBMCs, taken before TCRalphabeta/CD19-depleted stem cell transplant. These receptors were obtained from a girl aged 2-10 years with Fanconi anemia, due to receive a stem cell transplant.

The chain links TRBV12-3 or TRBV12-4 to TRBJ2-3; 8 bases are a match to TRBD2. V lost 5 bases to trimming and J lost 2 bases; unmatched junction nucleotides: 12. The CDR3 extends over 17 amino acids. The CDR3 region has the DNA TGTGCCAGCAGTCCCGGCCTTGAGCGGGAGAACACAGATACGCAGTATTTT. Amino acids: CASSPGLERENTDTQYF.

The rearrangement joins TRBV7-3 to TRBJ2-5, with 7 bases matching TRBD1. CDR1 is SGHTA and CDR2 is FQGTGA in the germline V gene. The trim removed 0 bases at V and 5 bases at J, leaving 3 bases unmatched. This CDR3 has 14 residues. This chain's CDR3 is CASSLTGGYETQYF. CDR3 coding DNA: TGTGCCAGCAGCTTAACAGGGGGCTATGAGACCCAGTACTTC.

The table lists this clonotype with a few counts. J is TRBJ2-5 and V is TRBV29-1; D gene ambiguous. CDR1 SQVTM and CDR2 ANQGSEA come from the germline V gene. Trimming took off 5 bases at V and 0 bases at J, with 4 bases between the two ends. This CDR3 has 11 amino acids. CDR3 in DNA: TGCAGCGTTTCCGACCAAGAGACCCAGTACTTC. As protein: CSVSDQETQYF.

CDR3 in DNA: TGCAGTGCTGATACGTCAGGGTTCACTGAAGCTTTCTTT. Residues: CSADTSGFTEAFF. J is TRBJ1-1 and V is TRBV20-1, with D perhaps TRBD1 (5 bases). This CDR3 contains 13 residues. Per the germline V gene, CDR1 is DFQATT and CDR2 is SNEGSKA (reference sequence). Trimming took 5 bases from V and 4 from J, leaving 14 bases between them.

There are many counts of this clonotype. This rearrangement joins TRBV25-1 to TRBJ2-5, with TRBD1 matching 9 bases. The CDR3 sequence is 15 residues long. The junction had 6 bases not matched to a gene; V was cut back by 2 bases and J by 5 bases. Germline-derived CDR1 and CDR2 are MGHDK and SYGVNS. The CDR3 protein is CASSEGDRAGETQYF. The CDR3 DNA sequence: TGTGCCAGCAGTGAAGGGGACAGGGCGGGTGAGACCCAGTACTTC.

At least ten counts were recorded for this clonotype. The CDR3 DNA reads as TGTGCCAGCAGTGTGGCAGGCCAACAGCAGTACTTC. This gives the protein CASSVAGQQQYF. This rearrangement joins TRBV25-1 to TRBJ2-7; D is ambiguous. Trimming pared 4 bases from V and 8 bases from J, leaving 12 bases between. CDR1 is MGHDK, CDR2 SYGVNS, per germline. This CDR3 is built from 12 residues.

The chain links TRBV5-6 to TRBJ2-3, with D hard to call. The CDR3 consists of 15 residues. Germline CDR1 SGHDT, CDR2 YYEEEE. The germline V and J ends were trimmed by 0 bases and 1 base, with 9 bases remaining between them. The CDR3 sequence is CASSLVGRGTDTQYF. The DNA for the CDR3 is TGTGCCAGCAGCTTGGTAGGTAGAGGCACAGATACGCAGTATTTT.

The J gene is TRBJ2-2, the V gene TRBV7-9; 8 bases are a match to TRBD1. V was clipped by 6 bases and J by 4 bases; unmatched bases: 13. The V gene's germline CDR1 is SEHNR and CDR2 FQNEAQ (reference sequence). This CDR3 has 17 residues. CDR3 sequence: CASSLRIGTGPTGELFF. DNA for the CDR3: TGTGCCAGCAGTCTTCGCATCGGGACAGGCCCCACCGGGGAGCTGTTTTTT.

This clonotype showed up many times. J is TRBJ2-3 and V is TRBV20-1; D perhaps matches TRBD2 (5 bases). V dropped 6 bases and J dropped 0 bases, with 22 bases sitting between them. CDR1 DFQATT and CDR2 SNEGSKA come from the germline V gene (reference sequence). CDR3 length: 17 residues. The CDR3 nucleotides are TGCAGTGCCCAATGGCTACTAGGAGGCCCTAGCACAGATACGCAGTATTTT. It encodes CSAQWLLGGPSTDTQYF.

The chain carries TRBV27 and TRBJ2-7, with a tentative D call TRBD2 (6 bases). CDR3 length: 13 residues. Trimming cost V 5 bases and J 5 bases, with 13 bases left between them. CDR1 is MNHEY, CDR2 SMNVEV, per germline (reference sequence). The CDR3 nucleotides read TGTGCCAGCAGTCCGACTAGTAACCACGAGCAGTACTTC. The encoded protein is CASSPTSNHEQYF.

This clonotype was observed a few times. CDR3 in amino acids: CATSRDSGAPGELFF. CDR3 sequence (DNA): TGTGCCACCAGCAGAGATTCGGGGGCCCCCGGGGAGCTGTTTTTT. This rearrangement joins TRBV15 to TRBJ2-2; D possibly uses TRBD1 or TRBD2 (6 bases each). The V end was cut by 0 bases, the J end by 6 bases, with 11 bases between. Germline CDR1 reads LNHNV; CDR2 reads YYDKDF (reference sequence). This CDR3 has 15 amino acids.

There are many counts of this clonotype. This chain joins TRBV29-1 and TRBJ2-1; D may be TRBD2 (6 bases). CDR1 and CDR2 from the germline V gene are SQVTM and ANQGSEA. The V end was cut by 4 bases, the J end by 8 bases, with 24 bases between. This CDR3 has 16 residues. CDR3 amino acids: CSVVGGAPKPGDEQFF. The CDR3 region has the DNA TGCAGCGTTGTGGGAGGCGCGCCAAAACCTGGGGATGAGCAGTTCTTC.

The CDR3 region is CSARGPFSYEQYF. The CDR3 coding sequence is TGCAGTGCTAGAGGCCCTTTCTCCTACGAGCAGTACTTC. This rearrangement joins TRBV20-1 to TRBJ2-7; D unresolved. The CDR3 sequence is 13 residues long. The germline CDR1 and CDR2 sequences are DFQATT and SNEGSKA (reference sequence). V gave up 1 base and J gave up 0 bases, with 7 bases separating them.

This clonotype was seen repeatedly, ten times or more. This chain joins TRBV29-1 and TRBJ2-7, with 7 bases matching TRBD2. The CDR3 has 13 residues. V lost 1 base and J lost 3; bases outside the gene matches: 3. Germline-derived CDR1 and CDR2 are SQVTM and ANQGSEA. CDR3 sequence (DNA): TGCAGCGTTGAAGCGGGAGGAGGCTACGAGCAGTACTTC. The encoded protein is CSVEAGGGYEQYF.

This clonotype was counted ten times or more. CDR3 nucleotide sequence: TGTGCCAGCAGCAAGGGGACAGTCCAGCAGTATTTT. It specifies CASSKGTVQQYF. The genes are TRBV28 and TRBJ2-3; 7 bases map to TRBD1. The CDR3 length is 12 residues. Germline V lookup: CDR1 MDHEN, CDR2 SYDVKM. V trimming: 6 bases; J trimming: 11 bases; junction bases outside the gene matches: 8.

This clonotype came up many times. The rearrangement joins TRBV20-1 to TRBJ2-1; 7 nucleotides agree with TRBD1. Trimming at V came to 6 bases and at J to 1 base, leaving 12 bases not matched to a gene. The germline CDR1 and CDR2 sequences are DFQATT and SNEGSKA (reference sequence). This CDR3 contains 16 residues. In nucleotides, the CDR3 is TGCAGTGCCTTCGACAGGGTAGGTAGGTCCTACAATGAGCAGTTCTTC. Translation gives CSAFDRVGRSYNEQFF.

The count of this clonotype is one. The chain uses TRBV25-1 and TRBJ2-2; 7 nucleotides match TRBD1. V was pared by 3 bases and J by 3 bases, with 1 base of the junction left unmatched. The CDR3 sequence is 14 residues long. Germline loops: CDR1 MGHDK, CDR2 SYGVNS. CDR3 in amino acids: CASSEGQHTGELFF. CDR3 bases: TGTGCCAGCAGTGAGGGACAGCACACCGGGGAGCTGTTTTTT.

In its sample, this clonotype was seen a few times. V usage is TRBV27 and J usage is TRBJ2-7; either TRBD1 or TRBD2 may supply D (5 bases each). CDR3 size: 14 residues. Germline assignment: CDR1 MNHEY and CDR2 SMNVEV (reference sequence). The ends were cut back, 6 bases at V and 4 bases at J, with 16 bases in the middle. The CDR3 loop is CASRRGQTTYEQYF. The CDR3 DNA sequence: TGTGCCAGCAGGAGGGGCCAGACGACTTACGAGCAGTACTTC.

The V gene is TRBV5-1, the J gene TRBJ2-5; 9 bases are a match to TRBD2. The CDR3 consists of 16 residues. From germline, CDR1 is SGHRS and CDR2 YFSETQ. With 1 base clipped from V and 5 bases from J, the junction kept 9 bases outside the gene matches. CDR3 sequence reads: CASSLISSGTEETQYF. The CDR3 DNA reads TGCGCCAGCAGCTTGATTTCTAGCGGGACAGAGGAGACCCAGTACTTC.

This clonotype has a handful of counts. The chain joins TRBV2 to TRBJ2-5; a possible D gene is TRBD1 (6 bases). The CDR3 is made up of 12 amino acids. Trimming shortened V by 3 bases and J by 5 bases, and 7 bases separated the two germline ends. CDR1 is SNHLY, CDR2 FYNNEI, per germline. CDR3 nucleotides: TGTGCCAGCAGTGATGGGGGCGAGACCCAGTACTTC. Its translation: CASSDGGETQYF.

The rearrangement links TRBV11-2 to TRBJ2-1; possibly TRBD2 for D (6 bases). The CDR3 consists of 13 residues. In germline, CDR1 is SGHAT, CDR2 FQNNGV. With 3 bases removed from V and 9 bases from J, the gap between germline ends came to 12 bases. The CDR3 sequence: CASSFSGRIEQFF. CDR3 nucleotides: TGTGCCAGCAGCTTCTCCGGGAGAATTGAGCAGTTCTTC.

The chain is built from TRBV7-2 and TRBJ2-5; D might be TRBD1 or TRBD2, each matching 5 bases. The ends were cut back, 6 bases at V and 4 bases at J, with 12 bases in the middle. CDR1 and CDR2 from the germline V gene are SGHTA and FQGNSA. The length of the CDR3 is 13 residues. The CDR3 region has the DNA TGTGCCAGCAGGGGAATTGGGGGAGAGACCCAGTACTTC. This codes for CASRGIGGETQYF.

The sample holds a few counts of this clonotype. V is TRBV28 and J is TRBJ1-2; tentatively, D is TRBD1 (5 bases). V was trimmed by 4 bases and J by 5 bases, leaving 17 bases between them. The length of the CDR3 is 15 residues. From germline, CDR1 is MDHEN and CDR2 SYDVKM. CDR3 protein: CASSSRQTPRYGYTF. CDR3 nucleotide sequence: TGTGCCAGCAGTTCCAGACAGACCCCTCGGTATGGCTACACCTTC.

This sequence joins TRBV12-3 or TRBV12-4 and TRBJ2-5; 8 bases map to TRBD1. J lost 1 base, V lost 5 bases, and 6 bases had no gene match. The CDR3 extends over 15 amino acids. CDR3 residues: CASSQRQGPQETQYF. The CDR3 DNA sequence: TGTGCCAGCAGTCAGAGACAGGGGCCCCAAGAGACCCAGTACTTC.

The chain uses TRBV9 and TRBJ2-3; weak D call: TRBD1 (6 bases). This CDR3 contains 13 residues. V was clipped by 4 bases and J by 4 bases, with 10 bases between them. Germline-derived CDR1 and CDR2 are SGDLS and YYNGEE. The CDR3 nucleotides are TGTGCCAGCAGCCCTTACAGGGCAGATACGCAGTATTTT. Amino acid sequence: CASSPYRADTQYF.